This T cell receptor beta chain was sequenced during a study of T cell repertoires in cytomegalovirus infection. In TCRdb, the reads were re-called with MiXCR into one record per CDR3 protein. The table has a few hundred thousand distinct CDR3 sequences, roughly 17% seen once. Study-level points and caveats: Carriers of CMV and the relevant HLA type were discriminated by public TCR beta frequency.

This clonotype was observed a handful of times. Its specificity is unknown. This TCR was recovered from a human donor in good health (CMV status not recorded). Some clones in this sample may be carry-over from other donors' samples. Sequenced sample: PBMCs.

The DNA of the CDR3 is TGTGCCAGCAGCACACTACGACCGGAGACCCAGTACTTC. It is translated as CASSTLRPETQYF. The chain combines TRBV6-2 or TRBV6-3 with TRBJ2-5; D gene uncertain. This CDR3 is 13 amino acids long. CDR1 is MNHEY, CDR2 SVGEGT, per germline. The V gene lost 6 bases and the J gene lost 5 bases, with 13 bases spanning the gap.